The sequence of this T cell receptor (beta chain) was determined in a study of blood T cell repertoires in COVID-19. Profiled with immunoSEQ multiplex PCR; TCRdb holds only in-frame clones, not every one. Of about 200,000 clones listed, about 85% were seen once; the top ten hold over 15%. Germline CDR1 and CDR2: SGHDN and FVKESK. V shed 4 bases and J shed 4 bases, with 8 bases lying between them. The CDR3 has 13 amino acids. This TCR came from a man aged 40-50 years who had recovered from COVID-19. The sequencing sample was made of PBMCs or T cells enriched from blood (not recorded which). The gene calls are TRBV14 and TRBJ1-3; D is unresolved. The CDR3 DNA follows: TGTGCCAGCAGCCTAGCAAGCGGAAACACCATATATTTT. Encoded protein: CASSLASGNTIYF.